The rows below give T cell receptor beta chains drawn from one sample of a study of identical twins. Each CDR3 protein gets one entry after TCRdb re-called the 5' RACE reads with MiXCR. In the table there are some 1,700,000 distinct CDR3 sequences, around 33% of which are singletons. The specimen was cord blood. These receptors all stem from a newborn girl in good health. Each CDR3 is given with its conserved first and last residue. A D gene is named only where the DNA matches it firmly. Size tells how often a clone was seen (once, few, many) or the class of an expanded clone, and some rows leave it out.

V: TRBV7-9; size: many; J: TRBJ2-1; D: NA; DNA: TGTGCCAGCAGCCCCCGCATCGTTACTTCCTACAATGAGCAGTTCTTC; CDR3: CASSPRIVTSYNEQFF
V: TRBV21-1; size: few; J: TRBJ1-6; D: NA; DNA: NA; CDR3: CASSKVYSCEGNSPLHF
V: TRBV10-3; size: few; J: TRBJ1-5; D: NA; DNA: TGTGCCACCAGACGGGATCTTAATCAGCCCCAGCATTTT; CDR3: CATRRDLNQPQHF
V: TRBV5-1; size: NA; J: TRBJ1-1; D: NA; DNA: TGCGCCAGCAGCCCGGACAGCCCACAGATGAACACTGAAGCTTTCTTT; CDR3: CASSPDSPQMNTEAFF
V: TRBV7-9; size: few; J: TRBJ1-1; D: NA; DNA: TGTGCCAGCAGCACTGCCGGGACGAACACTGAAGCTTTCTTT; CDR3: CASSTAGTNTEAFF
V: TRBV7-2; size: NA; J: TRBJ2-2; D: NA; DNA: TGTGCCAGCAGCTTAGAAACCAGAAAGACCGGGGAGCTGTTTTTT; CDR3: CASSLETRKTGELFF
V: TRBV28; size: NA; J: TRBJ2-3; D: NA; DNA: TGTGCCAGCAGTCCGGCCAGGATTAGCACAGATACGCAGTATTTT; CDR3: CASSPARISTDTQYF
V: TRBV5-6; size: NA; J: TRBJ2-7; D: TRBD2; DNA: TGTGCCAGCAGCCCGGGACGCGGACTAGCGGGAGGCGAGCAGTACTTC; CDR3: CASSPGRGLAGGEQYF
V: TRBV7-9; size: few; J: TRBJ2-1; D: TRBD2; DNA: TGTGCCAGCAGCTTAGGACTCCCCGGGACTAGCGGGAGGGCGAGTGAGCAGTTCTTC; CDR3: CASSLGLPGTSGRASEQFF
V: TRBV27; size: NA; J: TRBJ2-7; D: TRBD1; DNA: TGTGCCAGCAGAAGGGGACAGGGGGACACCTACGAGCAGTACTTC; CDR3: CASRRGQGDTYEQYF
V: TRBV20-1; size: few; J: TRBJ2-1; D: NA; DNA: TGCAGTGCTAGAGTACGAGGGCCAGCCGGGTACAATGAGCAGTTCTTC; CDR3: CSARVRGPAGYNEQFF
V: TRBV7-9; size: few; J: TRBJ2-7; D: NA; DNA: TGTGCCAGCAGCTTAGGCAGGGGAATTTCCTACGAGCAGTACTTC; CDR3: CASSLGRGISYEQYF
V: TRBV6-6; size: NA; J: TRBJ1-1; D: NA; DNA: TGTGCCAGCAGTTACCCCCGTGGGGCTATGAACACTGAAGCTTTCTTT; CDR3: CASSYPRGAMNTEAFF
V: TRBV29-1; size: few; J: TRBJ1-2; D: NA; DNA: TGCAGCGTTGATGGGGCCAATGGCTACACCTTC; CDR3: CSVDGANGYTF
V: TRBV5-1; size: NA; J: TRBJ2-1; D: NA; DNA: TGCGCCAGTAAGACTGGTGCCCCCTACAATGAGCAGTTCTTC; CDR3: CASKTGAPYNEQFF
V: TRBV3-1; size: many; J: TRBJ2-4; D: NA; DNA: TGTGCCAGCAGCCAAGTAGGTCGGGGGTTCGAAAACATTCAGTACTTC; CDR3: CASSQVGRGFENIQYF
V: TRBV7-2; size: few; J: TRBJ2-1; D: NA; DNA: TGTGCCAGCAGCTTAGCAATGACTGCAGAGCAGTTCTTC; CDR3: CASSLAMTAEQFF
V: TRBV25-1; size: NA; J: TRBJ2-7; D: TRBD2; DNA: TGTGCCAGCAGTGAAGAGACTAGCGGGCCCTACGAGCAGTACTTC; CDR3: CASSEETSGPYEQYF
V: TRBV7-2; size: NA; J: TRBJ1-1; D: NA; DNA: TGTGCCAGCACCAACAGACCACGGGGACCGGTTAGAGAAGCTTTCTTT; CDR3: CASTNRPRGPVREAFF
V: TRBV24-1; size: NA; J: TRBJ1-2; D: NA; DNA: TGTGCCACCAGGGGAGACAGGAGTGTGAACACCTTC; CDR3: CATRGDRSVNTF
V: TRBV10-3; size: few; J: TRBJ1-2; D: TRBD1; DNA: TGTGCCATCAGTGAGGGACAGGGGGTTGGCTACACCTTC; CDR3: CAISEGQGVGYTF
V: TRBV13; size: NA; J: TRBJ2-7; D: NA; DNA: TGTGCCAGCAGCTTAGATCGGACTATGAGCATCGATGAGCAGTACTTC; CDR3: CASSLDRTMSIDEQYF
V: TRBV29-1; size: NA; J: TRBJ2-1; D: TRBD2; DNA: TGCAGCGTTGGGGTAGCGGGGGGCTGGGATGAGCAGTTCTTC; CDR3: CSVGVAGGWDEQFF
V: TRBV5-1; size: NA; J: TRBJ2-3; D: NA; DNA: TGCGCCAGCAGCTTGGTTGTAAGTAAAACGCAGTATTTT; CDR3: CASSLVVSKTQYF